This T cell receptor (beta chain) was identified during a study of blood T cells in healthy people across ages. V was clipped by 0 bases and J by 5 bases; unmatched bases: 6. Per the germline V gene, CDR1 is MGHRA and CDR2 is YSYEKL. The CDR3 is 16 residues long. Alongside a J-beta primer mix, a sample-barcoded 5' primer served in a second PCR lasting about 7 to 12 cycles. From the 5' RACE reads, TCRdb called clonotypes with MiXCR, one entry per CDR3 protein. This sample yields 500,000 to 650,000 distinct CDR3 sequences, of which roughly a quarter are seen a single time; roughly 3.5% belongs to the top ten. This clonotype was recorded a few times. Healthy Caucasian individuals from Russia aged about 6 to 90 served as donors. The same data also contributed to another study, on T cells of mothers and their children. That paper notes: Unrelated mother-child pairs always had slightly, but never significantly, lower normalized overlap than related pairs.

Sample: blood. The chain joins TRBV4-1 to TRBJ2-5; TRBD1 matches at 10 bases. This TCR came from a boy between 2 and 10 years old in good health. The CDR3 spells CASSQETGQGMETQYF. For the CDR3, the DNA is TGCGCCAGCAGCCAAGAAACGGGACAGGGGATGGAGACCCAGTACTTC.